This T cell receptor (beta chain) was captured by sequencing in a study of blood T cell repertoires in COVID-19. Study-wide context: PBMCs, B-cell-depleted T cells, or T cells were the source of the cDNA or gDNA that made up the material.

Participant-reported clinical history was the basis for cohort assignment. Per germline, CDR1 SEHNR and CDR2 FQNEAQ (reference sequence). V trimming: 1 base; J trimming: 5 bases; junction bases outside the gene matches: 5. CDR3 length: 16 residues. Profiled with immunoSEQ multiplex PCR; TCRdb holds only in-frame clones, not every one. This sample has about 220,000 clones, with roughly 88% found just once. The chain employs TRBV7-9 and TRBJ1-6; TRBD1 matches 7 bases. Sequencing used PBMCs or T cells enriched from blood (not recorded which). The receptor was derived from a woman aged 40-49 years with acute COVID-19. The CDR3 is CASSLGDRKNNSPLHF. In nucleotides, the CDR3 is TGTGCCAGCAGCTTAGGGGACAGAAAGAATAATTCACCCCTCCACTTT. Using reference TRBV7-9 and TRBJ1-6 for the parts outside the CDR3, the full variable domain is DTGVSQNPRHKITKRGQNVTFRCDPISEHNRLYWYRQTLGQGPEFLTYFQNEAQLEKSRLLSDRFSAERPKGSFSTLEIQRTEQGDSAMYLCASSLGDRKNNSPLHFGNGTRLTVT.